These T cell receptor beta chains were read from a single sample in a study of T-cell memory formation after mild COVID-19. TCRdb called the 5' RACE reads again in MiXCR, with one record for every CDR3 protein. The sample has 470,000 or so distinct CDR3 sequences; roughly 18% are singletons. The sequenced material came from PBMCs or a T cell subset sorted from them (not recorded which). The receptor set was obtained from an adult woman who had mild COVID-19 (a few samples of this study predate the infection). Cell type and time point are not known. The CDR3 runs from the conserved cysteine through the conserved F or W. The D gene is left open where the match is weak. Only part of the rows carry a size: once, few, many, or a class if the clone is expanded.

CDR3 DNA: TGCAGTGCTAGAACTAGCGGCCTCTACAATGAGCAGTTCTTC; CDR3 protein: CSARTSGLYNEQFF; clone size: -; J gene: TRBJ2-1; V gene: TRBV20-1; D gene: TRBD2
CDR3 DNA: TGTGCCAGTTCGACTTACAGGGGGAACACTGAAGCTTTCTTT; CDR3 protein: CASSTYRGNTEAFF; clone size: few; J gene: TRBJ1-1; V gene: TRBV19; D gene: TRBD1
CDR3 DNA: TGTGCCAGCAGGCGACAGGGGAGGGAGACCCAGTACTTC; CDR3 protein: CASRRQGRETQYF; clone size: -; J gene: TRBJ2-5; V gene: TRBV6-2/TRBV6-3; D gene: TRBD1
CDR3 DNA: TGTGCCTGGAGTGCCCTCTATGGCTACACCTTC; CDR3 protein: CAWSALYGYTF; clone size: -; J gene: TRBJ1-2; V gene: TRBV30; D gene: -
CDR3 DNA: TGTGCCAGCAGCCCTCGGGTCTCCTACGAGCAGTACTTC; CDR3 protein: CASSPRVSYEQYF; clone size: many; J gene: TRBJ2-7; V gene: TRBV3-1; D gene: -
CDR3 DNA: TGCGCCAGCAGCTTGGGACAGGATAGCACTGAAGCTTTCTTT; CDR3 protein: CASSLGQDSTEAFF; clone size: few; J gene: TRBJ1-1; V gene: TRBV5-1; D gene: -
CDR3 DNA: TGTGCCAGCAGTGACCATCTAGGGCAGGCGGGAGAGACCCAGTACTTC; CDR3 protein: CASSDHLGQAGETQYF; clone size: few; J gene: TRBJ2-5; V gene: TRBV2; D gene: -
CDR3 DNA: TGTGCCAGCAGTCCCAGGGTAACTGGGGCCAACGTCCTGACTTTC; CDR3 protein: CASSPRVTGANVLTF; clone size: few; J gene: TRBJ2-6; V gene: TRBV12-3/TRBV12-4; D gene: -
CDR3 DNA: TGTGCCATCAGTGATACGGAGAGGGCCTTCTACGAGCAGTACTTC; CDR3 protein: CAISDTERAFYEQYF; clone size: few; J gene: TRBJ2-7; V gene: TRBV10-3; D gene: -
CDR3 DNA: TGTGCCAGCAGACCGACAGGGACAGTTTTAACCGGGGAGCTGTTTTTT; CDR3 protein: CASRPTGTVLTGELFF; clone size: -; J gene: TRBJ2-2; V gene: TRBV12-3/TRBV12-4; D gene: TRBD1
CDR3 DNA: TGTGCCAGCAGCTTGGAGCTTGGGACTAGCACAGATACGCAGTATTTT; CDR3 protein: CASSLELGTSTDTQYF; clone size: -; J gene: TRBJ2-3; V gene: TRBV5-4; D gene: -
CDR3 DNA: TGTGCCAGCAGCTTAGACGGGGGAGGAGCGGAGACCCAGTACTTC; CDR3 protein: CASSLDGGGAETQYF; clone size: -; J gene: TRBJ2-5; V gene: TRBV11-3; D gene: -
CDR3 DNA: TGTGCCAGCAGCGTAGGGTCCGGGGCTTCGGGAAACACCATATATTTT; CDR3 protein: CASSVGSGASGNTIYF; clone size: -; J gene: TRBJ1-3; V gene: TRBV9; D gene: -
CDR3 DNA: TGCAGTGCTAGTAGGGCGACTGAAGCTTTCTTT; CDR3 protein: CSASRATEAFF; clone size: -; J gene: TRBJ1-1; V gene: TRBV20-1; D gene: -
CDR3 DNA: TGCAGCGCTGCGGGACAGGGATCGGAGACCCAGTACTTC; CDR3 protein: CSAAGQGSETQYF; clone size: -; J gene: TRBJ2-5; V gene: TRBV29-1; D gene: TRBD1
CDR3 DNA: TGTGCCAGCAGCCAATCACTAGTTTTCAAAAACATTCAGTACTTC; CDR3 protein: CASSQSLVFKNIQYF; clone size: -; J gene: TRBJ2-4; V gene: TRBV2; D gene: -
CDR3 DNA: TGTGCCAGCAGTCTTTGGGGGAGCTCTGGAAACACCATATATTTT; CDR3 protein: CASSLWGSSGNTIYF; clone size: -; J gene: TRBJ1-3; V gene: TRBV12-3/TRBV12-4; D gene: -
CDR3 DNA: TGTGCCAGCAGCTTTACATACACCGGGGAGCTGTTTTTT; CDR3 protein: CASSFTYTGELFF; clone size: -; J gene: TRBJ2-2; V gene: TRBV11-3; D gene: -
CDR3 DNA: TGTGCCACCAGTGATCCCCTGGACAGGGTAGGGAACACCGGGGAGCTGTTTTTT; CDR3 protein: CATSDPLDRVGNTGELFF; clone size: few; J gene: TRBJ2-2; V gene: TRBV24-1; D gene: TRBD1
CDR3 DNA: TGTGCCACCAGGGACAAGAAGAACACCGGGGAGCTGTTTTTT; CDR3 protein: CATRDKKNTGELFF; clone size: few; J gene: TRBJ2-2; V gene: TRBV12-3/TRBV12-4; D gene: -
CDR3 DNA: TGCGCCAGCAGCTTGACGGCGTGGCGGGGGGCAGCCAAAAACATTCAGTACTTC; CDR3 protein: CASSLTAWRGAAKNIQYF; clone size: few; J gene: TRBJ2-4; V gene: TRBV5-1; D gene: TRBD2
CDR3 DNA: TGTGCCAGCAGCAGGAGGGGCAGCGAGACCCTTAGGCAGCCCCAGCATTTT; CDR3 protein: CASSRRGSETLRQPQHF; clone size: -; J gene: TRBJ1-5; V gene: TRBV12-3/TRBV12-4; D gene: -
CDR3 DNA: TGTGTCGGCGGGAGGAACACCGGGGAGCTGTTTTTT; CDR3 protein: CVGGRNTGELFF; clone size: few; J gene: TRBJ2-2; V gene: TRBV7-9; D gene: TRBD2
CDR3 DNA: TGTGCCAGCCTAGGACAGGGTAATCAGCCCCAGCATTTT; CDR3 protein: CASLGQGNQPQHF; clone size: -; J gene: TRBJ1-5; V gene: TRBV2; D gene: TRBD1